This T cell receptor beta chain was identified in a study of T-cell memory formation after mild COVID-19. Study observations and caveats: A second wave expanding day 15 to 37 was CD4+-biased; contracting clones were balanced.

Trimming took off 6 bases at V and 6 bases at J, with 15 bases between the two ends. This CDR3 spans 14 amino acids. This clonotype was counted between two and nine times. Its antigen remains unknown. TCRdb used MiXCR to reprocess the 5' RACE reads, holding one entry per CDR3 protein. The sample holds 450,000 to 700,000 distinct CDR3 sequences, more than 15% seen once. This clonotype was obtained from an adult woman who had mild COVID-19 (a few samples of this study predate the infection). Cell type and time point are not known. Sequences were obtained from PBMCs or a T cell subset sorted from them (not recorded which). The rearrangement links TRBV12-3 or TRBV12-4 to TRBJ2-1; D may be TRBD1 (6 bases). The CDR3 loop reads CASSLTSRGNEQFF. The CDR3 region has the DNA TGTGCCAGCAGCCTGACGTCCAGGGGCAATGAGCAGTTCTTC.